Listed below are T cell receptor beta chains from one sample, sequenced in a study of human T cells and chemical hapten exposure. TCRdb analysed the RACE reads with MiXCR anew, one entry per CDR3 protein. The sample shows about 84,000 distinct CDR3 sequences, about 10% of them seen only once. Sequenced here: whole blood, sampled in connection with sensitization to the hapten diphenylcyclopropenone (DPC). The receptor set was obtained from a woman aged 45-65 years with alopecia areata. Some clones in this sample may be carry-over from other donors' samples. The CDR3 runs from the conserved cysteine through the conserved F or W. Fields, in order: D gene, J gene, clone size, V gene, CDR3 protein, CDR3 DNA. A D gene is named only where the DNA matches it firmly. Some rows have no size entry. The others give once, few or many, or a class for an expanded clone.

D gene: -; J gene: TRBJ1-6; clone size: many; V gene: TRBV18; CDR3 protein: CASSPDLRSLHF; CDR3 DNA: TGTGCCAGCTCTCCCGACTTGAGAAGCCTCCACTTT
D gene: -; J gene: TRBJ1-5; clone size: many; V gene: TRBV28; CDR3 protein: CASIPRGQATEPQHF; CDR3 DNA: TGTGCCAGCATCCCCCGGGGGCAGGCAACGGAGCCCCAGCATTTT
D gene: -; J gene: TRBJ1-4; clone size: -; V gene: TRBV11-2; CDR3 protein: CASSFEGLAAEKLFF; CDR3 DNA: TGTGCCAGCAGCTTCGAAGGCCTCGCCGCGGAAAAACTGTTTTTT
D gene: -; J gene: TRBJ2-3; clone size: few; V gene: TRBV21-1; CDR3 protein: CASSKATGGSSLSTDTQYF; CDR3 DNA: TGTGCCAGCAGCAAAGCCACAGGGGGATCTAGTCTTAGCACAGATACGCAGTATTTT
D gene: TRBD1; J gene: TRBJ2-1; clone size: -; V gene: TRBV6-2/TRBV6-3; CDR3 protein: CASSYDDRGMGEQFF; CDR3 DNA: TGTGCCAGCAGTTACGACGACAGGGGGATGGGTGAGCAGTTCTTC
D gene: -; J gene: TRBJ1-1; clone size: many; V gene: TRBV3-1; CDR3 protein: CASSQQGSTEAFF; CDR3 DNA: TGTGCCAGCAGCCAACAGGGGTCCACTGAAGCTTTCTTT
D gene: -; J gene: TRBJ2-1; clone size: few; V gene: TRBV14; CDR3 protein: CASSPVVVNEQFF; CDR3 DNA: TGTGCCAGCAGCCCGGTCGTGGTCAATGAGCAGTTCTTC
D gene: -; J gene: TRBJ1-5; clone size: many; V gene: TRBV28; CDR3 protein: CASSTGNPRQPQHF; CDR3 DNA: TGTGCCAGCAGTACAGGGAACCCACGTCAGCCCCAGCATTTT
D gene: -; J gene: TRBJ2-3; clone size: many; V gene: TRBV30; CDR3 protein: CAWRGGSGATDTQYF; CDR3 DNA: TGTGCCTGGAGGGGGGGCAGCGGGGCGACAGATACGCAGTATTTT
D gene: -; J gene: TRBJ2-3; clone size: many; V gene: TRBV11-2; CDR3 protein: CASSLAAVTDTQYF; CDR3 DNA: TGTGCCAGCAGCTTAGCTGCGGTGACAGATACGCAGTATTTT
D gene: TRBD1; J gene: TRBJ1-3; clone size: few; V gene: TRBV6-5; CDR3 protein: CASSLNRGLSGNTIYF; CDR3 DNA: TGTGCCAGCAGCCTGAACAGGGGGCTTTCTGGAAACACCATATATTTT
D gene: TRBD2; J gene: TRBJ2-7; clone size: -; V gene: TRBV6-6; CDR3 protein: CASSYSRGGGSEYEQYF; CDR3 DNA: TGTGCCAGCAGTTACTCGAGGGGCGGCGGGAGCGAGTACGAGCAGTACTTC
D gene: TRBD1; J gene: TRBJ1-5; clone size: many; V gene: TRBV20-1; CDR3 protein: CSASRGTGVEPQHF; CDR3 DNA: TGCAGTGCTAGTAGGGGGACAGGGGTTGAGCCCCAGCATTTT
D gene: TRBD1; J gene: TRBJ1-2; clone size: few; V gene: TRBV14; CDR3 protein: CASSQTGGGYGYTF; CDR3 DNA: TGTGCCAGCAGCCAAACAGGGGGCGGGTATGGCTACACCTTC
D gene: TRBD1; J gene: TRBJ2-1; clone size: -; V gene: TRBV2; CDR3 protein: CASRGDSYNEQFF; CDR3 DNA: TGTGCCAGCAGAGGGGACAGCTACAATGAGCAGTTCTTC
D gene: TRBD1; J gene: TRBJ2-6; clone size: many; V gene: TRBV12-5; CDR3 protein: CASGLDRGYGANVLTF; CDR3 DNA: TGTGCTAGTGGTTTAGACAGGGGGTACGGGGCCAACGTCCTGACTTTC
D gene: TRBD1; J gene: TRBJ2-1; clone size: few; V gene: TRBV14; CDR3 protein: CASSQDHGDRGRTRSSYNEQFF; CDR3 DNA: TGTGCCAGCAGCCAAGATCATGGTGACAGGGGGCGAACGCGGAGCTCCTACAATGAGCAGTTCTTC
D gene: TRBD2; J gene: TRBJ2-4; clone size: few; V gene: TRBV5-4; CDR3 protein: CASSPTLTSGRGGAKNIQYF; CDR3 DNA: TGTGCCAGCAGCCCCACCCTGACTAGCGGGAGGGGGGGAGCCAAAAACATTCAGTACTTC
D gene: -; J gene: TRBJ2-7; clone size: few; V gene: TRBV7-2; CDR3 protein: CASSPSGTAYEQYF; CDR3 DNA: TGTGCCAGCAGCCCCTCCGGGACTGCCTACGAGCAGTACTTC
D gene: TRBD2; J gene: TRBJ2-7; clone size: many; V gene: TRBV6-2/TRBV6-3; CDR3 protein: CASSPGVAGVSEQYF; CDR3 DNA: TGTGCCAGCAGCCCCGGGGTAGCGGGAGTAAGCGAGCAGTACTTC
D gene: TRBD2; J gene: TRBJ2-1; clone size: few; V gene: TRBV5-6; CDR3 protein: CASSFRTSGTYNEQFF; CDR3 DNA: TGTGCCAGCAGCTTTCGGACTAGCGGGACCTACAATGAGCAGTTCTTC
D gene: -; J gene: TRBJ1-1; clone size: many; V gene: TRBV11-2; CDR3 protein: CASSYPPGTEAFF; CDR3 DNA: TGTGCCAGCAGCTACCCCCCGGGCACTGAAGCTTTCTTT
D gene: -; J gene: TRBJ2-1; clone size: -; V gene: TRBV5-6; CDR3 protein: CASSLQVFEQFF; CDR3 DNA: TGTGCCAGCAGCTTACAGGTCTTTGAGCAGTTCTTC